A few counts support the clone carrying this TCR beta chain. What it binds is unknown. Next came a second PCR, run for about 6 to 12 cycles, which used a sample-barcoded 5' primer along with a J-beta primer mix. In TCRdb, the 5' RACE reads were re-called with MiXCR into one record per CDR3 protein. Of roughly 730,000 distinct CDR3 sequences listed, approximately 53% were seen once; the top ten hold around 25%. The data stem from a study of blood T cells in healthy people across ages. Points from the study as a whole: PBMCs that were unsorted prevented a conclusive naive versus antigen-experienced comparison. Across the age range, TCR beta diversity per million T cells fell in a roughly linear way. Diversity figures based on one million T cells were deemed too low.

Per the germline V gene, CDR1 is SGHTA and CDR2 is FQGNSA. The V segment lost 8 bases and the J segment 2 bases; nucleotides outside the gene matches: 7. The CDR3 length is 14 residues. The chain recombines TRBV7-2 with TRBJ2-5; 8 bases agree with TRBD2. The sequencing input was blood. The sequence came from a man between 35 and 55 years old in good health. CDR3 in amino acids: CASRRLATQETQYF. DNA for the CDR3: TGTGCCAGCCGACGACTAGCGACACAAGAGACCCAGTACTTC. The full variable domain, rest sourced from reference TRBV7-2 and TRBJ2-5, is GAGVSQSPSNKVTEKGKDVELRCDPISGHTALYWYRQSLGQGLEFLIYFQGNSAPDKSGLPSDRFSAERTGGSVSTLTIQRTQQEDSAVYLCASRRLATQETQYFGPGTRLLVL.